The entry below describes one T cell receptor beta chain. What it binds is not known. The data belong to a study of T cell responses to AZD1222 COVID-19 vaccine. Overall study results and limits: The sample set comprised mostly white British donors with more females, and clonal diversity was possibly underestimated.

Germline V lookup: CDR1 SGDLS, CDR2 YYNGEE. The J segment lost 6 bases and the V segment lost 4 bases, leaving 7 bases of the junction unmatched. This CDR3 contains 15 residues. The table came from immunoSEQ multiplex PCR; TCRdb's copy has only in-frame clones and leaves some out. The sample has approximately 170,000 clones; approximately 90% are singletons. The sequencing here drew on peripheral blood, taken on day 0 of AZD1222 vaccination. The rearrangement uses TRBV9 and TRBJ2-1, with 10 bases fitting TRBD2. This TCR was sampled from an adult in good health. CDR3 nucleotides: TGTGCCAGCAGCTCGGAGCGGGGGGGCCGCAATGAGCAGTTCTTC. Protein sequence: CASSSERGGRNEQFF.